Listed below are T cell receptor beta chains from one sample, sequenced in a study of T cells in Graves' hyperthyroidism and ophthalmopathy. TCRdb redid the calling of the multiplex PCR reads with MiXCR, one entry per CDR3 protein. Counted here are a few hundred thousand distinct CDR3 sequences, 17% occurring once; the ten biggest clones make up roughly 18%. The sequencing sample was made of blood. These receptors all come from a woman aged 18 to 35 with Graves' ophthalmopathy. Each CDR3 is given with its conserved first and last residue. D genes are given only for firm matches. Clone sizes are given selectively: once, few, many, or a class where the clone is expanded.

TRBV5-1,TRBD1,TRBJ2-5,.,TGCGCCAGTCATTCGGGACAGGGGTCTTCGGAGACCCAGTACTTC,CASHSGQGSSETQYF
TRBV4-1,.,TRBJ2-7,.,TGCGCCAGCAGCCAAGGCGGGACCTCCTACGGGCAGTACTTC,CASSQGGTSYGQYF
TRBV28,TRBD2,TRBJ2-5,many,TGTGCCAGCAGTCCGCGAGGGGCGGGAGGCAGAGAGACCCAGTACTTC,CASSPRGAGGRETQYF
TRBV2,TRBD1,TRBJ2-2,many,TGTGCCAGCAGAGTGACAGGGGGGAACACCGGGGAGCTGTTTTTT,CASRVTGGNTGELFF
TRBV11-2,.,TRBJ2-5,many,TGTGCCAGCAGCTTAGATAGGCAGACCCAGTACTTC,CASSLDRQTQYF
TRBV11-2,.,TRBJ1-2,few,TGTGCCAGCAGCGATCCCCGGGCGGTCGGGGGGGGCTACACCTTC,CASSDPRAVGGGYTF
TRBV7-2,TRBD1,TRBJ1-2,many,TGTGCCAGCAGCTTGAGGCCGGGACAGGGTACTTATGGCTACACCTTC,CASSLRPGQGTYGYTF
TRBV9,.,TRBJ2-3,many,TGTGCCAGCAGCGCAACCCCGGGACTGGTACTCACAGATACGCAGTATTTT,CASSATPGLVLTDTQYF
TRBV6-1,.,TRBJ2-2,few,TGTGCCAGCAGTGCGCGGAACACCGGGGAGCTGTTTTTT,CASSARNTGELFF
TRBV28,TRBD2,TRBJ2-4,few,TGTGCCAGCAGCCCGGGACTAGCGGGAGGAAGGGACATTCAGTACTTC,CASSPGLAGGRDIQYF
TRBV7-9,.,TRBJ1-2,.,TGTGCCAGCAGCTTACAAGACCTAAACTATGGCTACACCTTC,CASSLQDLNYGYTF
TRBV4-3,.,TRBJ2-7,few,TGCGCCAGCAGCCAAGCACGCGGGGAGCAATACGAGCAGTACTTC,CASSQARGEQYEQYF
TRBV3-2,.,TRBJ2-1,many,TGTGCCAGCAGCCAAGATGTGGGCAGGCATGAGCAGTTCTTC,CASSQDVGRHEQFF
TRBV6-2/TRBV6-3,.,TRBJ2-5,.,TGTGCCAGCAGTTACAGGGGGACTTACCAAGAGACCCAGTACTTC,CASSYRGTYQETQYF
TRBV20-1,.,TRBJ2-3,many,TGCAGTGCTAGCCCGCGCACAGATACGCAGTATTTT,CSASPRTDTQYF
TRBV29-1,.,TRBJ2-5,many,TGCAGCGTTGAATCCTTAATAGGGGACGGAATACAAGAGACCCAGTACTTC,CSVESLIGDGIQETQYF
TRBV20-1,TRBD1,TRBJ2-7,many,TGCAGTGCAGGCCCCGGGACAGGGGGTCGGGAGCAGTACTTC,CSAGPGTGGREQYF
TRBV6-1,.,TRBJ1-1,.,TGTGCCAGCAGTCCCGGGAGAGGTGAAGCTTTCTTT,CASSPGRGEAFF
TRBV5-6,.,TRBJ1-1,once,TGTGCCAGCAGCTTTCGAGGGGGGCAGAACACTGAAGCTTTCTTT,CASSFRGGQNTEAFF
TRBV19,TRBD1,TRBJ1-2,.,TGTGCCAGTAGCCCATCGGACAGGAAGGACTACACCTTC,CASSPSDRKDYTF
TRBV27,.,TRBJ2-1,.,TGTGCCAGCAGAAAACAAGAGGGGCTCAATGAGCAGTTCTTC,CASRKQEGLNEQFF
TRBV6-1,TRBD1,TRBJ1-2,.,TGTGCCAGCAGCAGACAGGGGGAACGCTACACCTTC,CASSRQGERYTF
TRBV18,.,TRBJ2-3,.,TGTGCCAGCTCAAGAGCTGGAGGTACGGCAGATACGCAGTATTTT,CASSRAGGTADTQYF
TRBV10-2,.,TRBJ2-7,many,TGCGCCAGCAGTCAGGTCGCTGACGAGCAGTACTTC,CASSQVADEQYF
TRBV20-1,.,TRBJ2-7,many,TGCAGTGCTGGCGAGAGTGAATTTTACGAGCAGTACTTC,CSAGESEFYEQYF
TRBV7-2,.,TRBJ1-1,many,TGTGCCAGCAGCTTAGGGTTTTATAACACTGAAGCTTTCTTT,CASSLGFYNTEAFF
TRBV11-3,.,TRBJ2-1,many,TGTGCCAGCAGCTTAGGGGGGGCTTGGGATGAGCAGTTCTTC,CASSLGGAWDEQFF
TRBV12-3/TRBV12-4,TRBD1,TRBJ2-1,.,TGTGCCAGCAGCCGAGGACAGGGCCATGAGCAGTTCTTC,CASSRGQGHEQFF
TRBV6-2/TRBV6-3,.,TRBJ2-1,.,TGTGCCAGCAACCCGTTTAGGGGTAGGGTCTACAATGAGCAGTTCTTC,CASNPFRGRVYNEQFF
TRBV3-1,.,TRBJ2-1,many,TGTGCCAGCAGCCAAGACCTCCGGAATGAGCAGTTCTTC,CASSQDLRNEQFF
TRBV5-1,.,TRBJ2-1,.,TGCGCCAGCAGCTTGCGGAACTACAGTGAGCAGTTCTTC,CASSLRNYSEQFF
TRBV20-1,.,TRBJ1-5,many,TGCAGTGCTAGTACGGCCACCGGAGGCTCTCAGCCCCAGCATTTT,CSASTATGGSQPQHF
TRBV27,.,TRBJ1-2,few,TGTGCCAGCAGTTCAACCAGGGTTAACTATGGCTACACCTTC,CASSSTRVNYGYTF
TRBV7-8,TRBD2,TRBJ2-3,many,TGTGCCAGCAGCTCCCTGACTAGCGGGATGGGCACAGATACGCAGTATTTT,CASSSLTSGMGTDTQYF
TRBV19,TRBD2,TRBJ2-3,.,TGTGCCAGTCGGACTAGCGGGACTCCGAAGGGGTGGGAAGATACGCAGTATTTT,CASRTSGTPKGWEDTQYF